This T cell receptor beta chain was identified during a study of blood T cell repertoires in COVID-19. About the research overall: Samples taken during acute and convalescent COVID-19 were collected in the United States, Italy and Spain.

Profiling relied on immunoSEQ multiplex PCR, and the TCRdb table lists in-frame clones only, not all of them. The table records some 70,000 clones, approximately 80% of them present only once. Trimming removed 5 bases from V and 7 bases from J, with 14 bases in between. The V gene's germline CDR1 is MNHNS and CDR2 SASEGT. The CDR3 spans 14 residues. The origin of this receptor is a woman in her forties or fifties with acute or convalescent COVID-19. Source material: peripheral blood. The gene calls are TRBV6-1 and TRBJ1-4, with D hard to call. CDR3 nucleotide sequence: TGTGCCAGCAGTTATGGGGAGAGCGGTGAAAAACTGTTTTTT. This codes for CASSYGESGEKLFF.